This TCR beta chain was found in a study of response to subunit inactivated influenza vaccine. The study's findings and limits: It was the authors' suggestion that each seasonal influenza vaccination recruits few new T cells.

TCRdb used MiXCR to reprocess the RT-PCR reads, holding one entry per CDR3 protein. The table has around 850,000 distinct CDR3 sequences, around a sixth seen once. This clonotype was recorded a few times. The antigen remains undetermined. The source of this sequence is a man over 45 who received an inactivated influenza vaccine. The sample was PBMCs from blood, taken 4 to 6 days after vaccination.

This chain's CDR3 is CASSLGQLVYNEQFF. CDR3 in DNA: TGTGCCAGCAGTTTGGGACAGTTAGTCTACAATGAGCAGTTCTTC. The rearrangement joins TRBV6-5 to TRBJ2-1, with 7 bases lining up with TRBD1. Germline V lookup: CDR1 MNHEY, CDR2 SVGAGI. J gave up 3 bases and V 4 bases, and 6 bases lay outside the gene matches. This CDR3 region has 15 residues.